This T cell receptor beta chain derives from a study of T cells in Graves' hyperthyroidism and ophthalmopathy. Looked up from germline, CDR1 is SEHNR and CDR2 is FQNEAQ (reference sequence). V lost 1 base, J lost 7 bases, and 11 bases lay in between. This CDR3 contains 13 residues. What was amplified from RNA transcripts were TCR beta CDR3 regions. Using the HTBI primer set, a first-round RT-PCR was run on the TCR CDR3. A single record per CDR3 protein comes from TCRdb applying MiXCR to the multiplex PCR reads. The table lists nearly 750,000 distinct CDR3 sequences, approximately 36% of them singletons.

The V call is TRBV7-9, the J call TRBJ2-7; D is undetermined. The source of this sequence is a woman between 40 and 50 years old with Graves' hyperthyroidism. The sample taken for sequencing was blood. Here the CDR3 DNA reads TGTGCCAGCAGCTTAGAAGTAAACAATGAGCAGTACTTC. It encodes CASSLEVNNEQYF.